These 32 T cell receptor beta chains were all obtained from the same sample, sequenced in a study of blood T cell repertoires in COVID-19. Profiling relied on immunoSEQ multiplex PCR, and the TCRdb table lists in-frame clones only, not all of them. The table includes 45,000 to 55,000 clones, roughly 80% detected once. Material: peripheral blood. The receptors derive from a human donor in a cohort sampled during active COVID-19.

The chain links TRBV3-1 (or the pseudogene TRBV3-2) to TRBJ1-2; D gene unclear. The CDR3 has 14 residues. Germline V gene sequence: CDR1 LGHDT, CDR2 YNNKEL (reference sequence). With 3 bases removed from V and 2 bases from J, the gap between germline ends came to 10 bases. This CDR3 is CASSHGPANYGYTF. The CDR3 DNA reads TGTGCCAGCAGCCACGGTCCCGCAAACTATGGCTACACCTTC.

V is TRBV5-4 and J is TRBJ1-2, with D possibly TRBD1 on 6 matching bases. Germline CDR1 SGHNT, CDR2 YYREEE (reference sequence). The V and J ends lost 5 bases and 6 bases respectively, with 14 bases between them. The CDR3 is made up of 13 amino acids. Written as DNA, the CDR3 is TGTGCCAGCAGTTGGGCAGGGGCTCATGGCTACACCTTC. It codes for CASSWAGAHGYTF.

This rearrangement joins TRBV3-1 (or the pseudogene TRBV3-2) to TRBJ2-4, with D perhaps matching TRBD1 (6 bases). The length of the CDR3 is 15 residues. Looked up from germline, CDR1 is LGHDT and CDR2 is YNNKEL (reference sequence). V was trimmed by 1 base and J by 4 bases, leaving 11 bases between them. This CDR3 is CASSQGGQAKNIQYF. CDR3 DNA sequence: TGTGCCAGCAGCCAAGGGGGACAAGCGAAAAACATTCAGTACTTC.

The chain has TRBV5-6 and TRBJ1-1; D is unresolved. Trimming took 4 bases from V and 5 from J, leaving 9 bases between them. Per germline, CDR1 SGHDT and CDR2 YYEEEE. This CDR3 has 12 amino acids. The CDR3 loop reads CASSREWTEAFF. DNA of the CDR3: TGTGCCAGCAGCCGAGAGTGGACTGAAGCTTTCTTT.

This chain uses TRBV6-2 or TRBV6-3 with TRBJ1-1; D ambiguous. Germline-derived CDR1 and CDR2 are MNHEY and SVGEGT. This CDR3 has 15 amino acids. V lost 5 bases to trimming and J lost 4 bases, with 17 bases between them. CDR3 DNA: TGTGCCAGCAGTGACCCCGCCAGAGGTGGCACTGAAGCTTTCTTT. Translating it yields CASSDPARGGTEAFF.

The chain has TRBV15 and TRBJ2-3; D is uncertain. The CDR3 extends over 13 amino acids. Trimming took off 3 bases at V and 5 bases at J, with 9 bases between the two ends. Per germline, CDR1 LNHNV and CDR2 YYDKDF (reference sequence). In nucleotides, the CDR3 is TGTGCCACCAGCAGGCCACCGGTAGATACGCAGTATTTT. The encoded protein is CATSRPPVDTQYF.

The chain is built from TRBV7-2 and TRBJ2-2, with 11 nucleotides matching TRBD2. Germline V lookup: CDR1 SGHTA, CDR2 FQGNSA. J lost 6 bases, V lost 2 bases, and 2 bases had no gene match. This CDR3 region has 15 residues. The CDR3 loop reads CASSLNSGGAGELFF. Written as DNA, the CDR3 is TGTGCCAGCAGCTTAAATAGCGGGGGGGCCGGGGAGCTGTTTTTT.

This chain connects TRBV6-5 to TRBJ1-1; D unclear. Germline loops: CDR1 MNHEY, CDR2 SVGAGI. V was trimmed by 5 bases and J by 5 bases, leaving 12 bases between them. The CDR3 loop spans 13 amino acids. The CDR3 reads CASSTDGRTEAFF. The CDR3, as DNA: TGTGCCAGCAGTACGGACGGGAGGACTGAAGCTTTCTTT.

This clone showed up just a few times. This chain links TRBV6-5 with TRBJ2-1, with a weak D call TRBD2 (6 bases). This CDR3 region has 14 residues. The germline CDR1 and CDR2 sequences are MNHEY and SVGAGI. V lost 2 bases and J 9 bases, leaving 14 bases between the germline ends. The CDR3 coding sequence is TGTGCCAGCAGTTACCTTGCGGGGCCACTTGAGCAGTTCTTC. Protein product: CASSYLAGPLEQFF.

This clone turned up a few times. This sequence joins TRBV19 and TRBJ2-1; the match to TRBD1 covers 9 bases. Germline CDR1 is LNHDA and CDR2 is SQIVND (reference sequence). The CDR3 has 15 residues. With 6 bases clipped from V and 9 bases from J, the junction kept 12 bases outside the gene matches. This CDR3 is CASRAGTGRDAEQFF. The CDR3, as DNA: TGTGCCAGTAGGGCCGGGACAGGGAGGGACGCTGAGCAGTTCTTC.

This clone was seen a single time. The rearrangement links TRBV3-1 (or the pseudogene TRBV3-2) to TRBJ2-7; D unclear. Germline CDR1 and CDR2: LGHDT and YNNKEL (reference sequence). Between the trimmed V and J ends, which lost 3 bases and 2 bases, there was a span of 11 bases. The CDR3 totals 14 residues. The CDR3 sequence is CASSQQPGAYEQYF. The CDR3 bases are TGTGCCAGCAGCCAGCAGCCCGGAGCCTACGAGCAGTACTTC.

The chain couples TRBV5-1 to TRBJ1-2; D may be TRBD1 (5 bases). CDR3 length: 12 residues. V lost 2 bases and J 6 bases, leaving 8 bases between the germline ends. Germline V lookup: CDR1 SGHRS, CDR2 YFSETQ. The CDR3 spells CASSFPGDGYTF. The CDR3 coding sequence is TGCGCCAGCAGCTTTCCGGGGGATGGCTACACCTTC. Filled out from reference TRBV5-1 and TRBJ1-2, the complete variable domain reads KAGVTQTPRYLIKTRGQQVTLSCSPISGHRSVSWYQQTPGQGLQFLFEYFSETQRNKGNFPGRFSGRQFSNSRSEMNVSTLELGDSALYLCASSFPGDGYTFGSGTRLTVV.

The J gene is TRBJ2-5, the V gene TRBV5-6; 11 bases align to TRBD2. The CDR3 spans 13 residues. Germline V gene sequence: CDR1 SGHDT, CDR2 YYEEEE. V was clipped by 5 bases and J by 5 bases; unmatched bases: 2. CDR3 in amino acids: CASRRTSGETQYF. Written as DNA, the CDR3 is TGTGCCAGCAGACGGACTAGCGGGGAGACCCAGTACTTC.

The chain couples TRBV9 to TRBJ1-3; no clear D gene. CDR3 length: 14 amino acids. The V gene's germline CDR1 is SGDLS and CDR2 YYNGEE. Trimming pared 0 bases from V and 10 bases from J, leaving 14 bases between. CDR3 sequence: CASSVEDGRGTIYF. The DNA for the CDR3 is TGTGCCAGCAGCGTAGAAGACGGAAGAGGTACCATATATTTT.

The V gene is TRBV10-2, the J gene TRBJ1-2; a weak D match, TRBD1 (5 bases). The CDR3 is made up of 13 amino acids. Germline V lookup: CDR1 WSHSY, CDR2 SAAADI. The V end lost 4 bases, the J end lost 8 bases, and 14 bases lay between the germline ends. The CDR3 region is CASSGGTWTGYTF. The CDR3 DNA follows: TGCGCCAGCAGTGGGGGGACTTGGACCGGCTACACCTTC.

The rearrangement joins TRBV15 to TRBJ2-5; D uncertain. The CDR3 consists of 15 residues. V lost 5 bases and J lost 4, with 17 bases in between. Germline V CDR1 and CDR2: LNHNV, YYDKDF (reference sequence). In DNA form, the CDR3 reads TGTGCCACCAGCGAAAGTAGCCAAGTTTCAGAGACCCAGTACTTC. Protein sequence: CATSESSQVSETQYF.

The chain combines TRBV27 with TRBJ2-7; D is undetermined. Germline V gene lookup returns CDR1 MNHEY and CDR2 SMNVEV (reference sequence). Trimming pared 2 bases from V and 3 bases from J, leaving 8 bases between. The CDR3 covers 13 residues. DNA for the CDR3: TGTGCCAGCAGTTTAAGCAGACACTACGAGCAGTACTTC. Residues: CASSLSRHYEQYF.

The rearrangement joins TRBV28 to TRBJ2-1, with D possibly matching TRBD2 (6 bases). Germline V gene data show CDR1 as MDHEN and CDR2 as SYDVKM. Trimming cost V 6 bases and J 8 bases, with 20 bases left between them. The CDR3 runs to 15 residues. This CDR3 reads CASRSGPNKVHEQFF. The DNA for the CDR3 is TGTGCCAGCAGAAGCGGGCCCAACAAAGTCCATGAGCAGTTCTTC. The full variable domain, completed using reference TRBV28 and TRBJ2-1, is DVKVTQSSRYLVKRTGEKVFLECVQDMDHENMFWYRQDPGLGLRLIYFSYDVKMKEKGDIPEGYSVSREKKERFSLILESASTNQTSMYLCASRSGPNKVHEQFFGPGTRLTVL.

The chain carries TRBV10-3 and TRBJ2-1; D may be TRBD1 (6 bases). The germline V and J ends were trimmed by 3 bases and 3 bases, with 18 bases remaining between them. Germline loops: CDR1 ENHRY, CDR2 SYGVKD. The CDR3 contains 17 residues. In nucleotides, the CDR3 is TGTGCCATCAGTGAAACAACAGGGAGAAATGACTACAATGAGCAGTTCTTC. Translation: CAISETTGRNDYNEQFF.

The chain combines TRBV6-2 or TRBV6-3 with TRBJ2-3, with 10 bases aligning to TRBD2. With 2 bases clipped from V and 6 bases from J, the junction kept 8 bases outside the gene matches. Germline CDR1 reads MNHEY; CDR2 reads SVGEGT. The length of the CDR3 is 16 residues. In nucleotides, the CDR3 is TGTGCCAGCAGTTACATCTCCGGGACTAGCGATGATACGCAGTATTTT. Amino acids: CASSYISGTSDDTQYF.

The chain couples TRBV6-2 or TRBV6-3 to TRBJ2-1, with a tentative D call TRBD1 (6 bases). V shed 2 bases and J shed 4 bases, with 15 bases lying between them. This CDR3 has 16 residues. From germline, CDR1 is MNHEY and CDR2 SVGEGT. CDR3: CASSYRSKGEYNEQFF. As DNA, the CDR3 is TGTGCCAGCAGTTACAGGAGTAAGGGGGAGTACAATGAGCAGTTCTTC.

The CDR3 DNA is TGTGCCAGCAGCTTAGCGGGACAGCCGTTAGGCTACACCTTC. Encoded protein: CASSLAGQPLGYTF. The V call is TRBV11-2, the J call TRBJ1-2, with 7 bases fitting TRBD1. V was pared by 1 base and J by 8 bases, with 7 bases of the junction left unmatched. Germline V gene data show CDR1 as SGHAT and CDR2 as FQNNGV. The CDR3 extends over 14 amino acids.

The DNA of the CDR3 is TGTGCCAGCAGCCTACAGGGTTCGGCCGGGGAGCTGTTTTTT. Its translation: CASSLQGSAGELFF. The rearrangement joins TRBV5-4 to TRBJ2-2; D is possibly TRBD1 (6 bases). Trimming took 4 bases from V and 6 from J, leaving 13 bases between them. This CDR3 is built from 14 residues. Germline assignment: CDR1 SGHNT and CDR2 YYREEE (reference sequence). Full variable domain (missing parts from reference TRBV5-4 and TRBJ2-2): ETGVTQSPTHLIKTRGQQVTLRCSSQSGHNTVSWYQQALGQGPQFIFQYYREEENGRGNFPPRFSGLQFPNYSSELNVNALELDDSALYLCASSLQGSAGELFFGEGSRLTVL.

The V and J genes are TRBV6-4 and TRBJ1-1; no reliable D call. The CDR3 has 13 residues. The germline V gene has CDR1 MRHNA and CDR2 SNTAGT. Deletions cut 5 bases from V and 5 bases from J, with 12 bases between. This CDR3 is CASSQEEGTEAFF. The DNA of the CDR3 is TGTGCCAGCAGTCAAGAGGAGGGAACTGAAGCTTTCTTT.

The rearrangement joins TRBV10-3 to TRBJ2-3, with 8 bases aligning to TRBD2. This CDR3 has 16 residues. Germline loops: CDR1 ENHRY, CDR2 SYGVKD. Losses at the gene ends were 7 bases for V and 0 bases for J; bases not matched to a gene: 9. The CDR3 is CAITAGGLGSTDTQYF. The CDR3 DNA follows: TGTGCCATCACTGCGGGGGGCCTAGGGAGCACAGATACGCAGTATTTT.

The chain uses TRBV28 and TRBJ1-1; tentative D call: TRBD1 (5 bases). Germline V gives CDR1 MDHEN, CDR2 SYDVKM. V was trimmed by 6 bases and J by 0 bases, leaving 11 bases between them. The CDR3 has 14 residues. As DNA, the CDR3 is TGTGCCAGCAGGACCCCAGGGATGAACACTGAAGCTTTCTTT. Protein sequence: CASRTPGMNTEAFF. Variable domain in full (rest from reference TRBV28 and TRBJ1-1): DVKVTQSSRYLVKRTGEKVFLECVQDMDHENMFWYRQDPGLGLRLIYFSYDVKMKEKGDIPEGYSVSREKKERFSLILESASTNQTSMYLCASRTPGMNTEAFFGQGTRLTVV.

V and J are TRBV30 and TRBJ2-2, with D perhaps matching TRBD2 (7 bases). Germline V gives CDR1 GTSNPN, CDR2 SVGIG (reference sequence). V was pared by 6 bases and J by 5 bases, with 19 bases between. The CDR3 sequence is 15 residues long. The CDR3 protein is CACLLRGGRTGELFF. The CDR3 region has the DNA TGTGCCTGCCTTCTAAGGGGGGGAAGAACCGGGGAGCTGTTTTTT. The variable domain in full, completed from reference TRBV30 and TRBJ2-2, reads SQTIHQWPATLVQPVGSPLSLECTVEGTSNPNLYWYRQAAGRGLQLLFYSVGIGQISSEVPQNLSASRPQDRQFILSSKKLLLSDSGFYLCACLLRGGRTGELFFGEGSRLTVL.

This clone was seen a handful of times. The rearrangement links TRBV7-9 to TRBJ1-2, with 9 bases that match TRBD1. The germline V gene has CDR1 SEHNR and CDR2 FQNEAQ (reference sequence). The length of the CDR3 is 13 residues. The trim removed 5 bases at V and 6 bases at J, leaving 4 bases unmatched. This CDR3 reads CASSPRTGDGYTF. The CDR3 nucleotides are TGTGCCAGCAGCCCCCGGACAGGGGATGGCTACACCTTC.

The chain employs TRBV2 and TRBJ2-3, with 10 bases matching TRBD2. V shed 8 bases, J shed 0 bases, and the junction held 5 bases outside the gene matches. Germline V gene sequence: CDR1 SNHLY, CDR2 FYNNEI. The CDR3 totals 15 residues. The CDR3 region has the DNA TGTGCCAGCCTCGGACTAGCGGTGAGCACAGATACGCAGTATTTT. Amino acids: CASLGLAVSTDTQYF. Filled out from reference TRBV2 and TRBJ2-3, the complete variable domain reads EPEVTQTPSHQVTQMGQEVILRCVPISNHLYFYWYRQILGQKVEFLVSFYNNEISEKSEIFDDQFSVERPDGSNFTLKIRSTKLEDSAMYFCASLGLAVSTDTQYFGPGTRLTVL.

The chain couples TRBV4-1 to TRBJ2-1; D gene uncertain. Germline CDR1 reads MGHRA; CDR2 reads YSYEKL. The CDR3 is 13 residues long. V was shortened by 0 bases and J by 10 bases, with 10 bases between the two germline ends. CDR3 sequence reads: CASSQDRRSEQFF. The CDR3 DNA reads TGCGCCAGCAGCCAAGATCGACGGAGCGAGCAGTTCTTC.

CDR3 bases: TGTGCCAGCAGCTTGGTTCTGACAGCGACCAATTCACCCCTCCACTTT. This gives the protein CASSLVLTATNSPLHF. The genes are TRBV5-5 and TRBJ1-6, with D tentatively TRBD1 (5 bases). V lost 0 bases, J lost 7 bases, and 14 bases lay in between. This CDR3 spans 16 amino acids. Germline V CDR1 and CDR2: SGHKS, YYEKEE (reference sequence).

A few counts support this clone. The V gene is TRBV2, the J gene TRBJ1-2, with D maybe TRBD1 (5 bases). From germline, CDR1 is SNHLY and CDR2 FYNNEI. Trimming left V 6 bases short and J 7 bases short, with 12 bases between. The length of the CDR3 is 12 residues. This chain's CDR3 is CASSTGYGGYTF. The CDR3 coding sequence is TGTGCCAGCAGCACAGGTTATGGTGGCTACACCTTC.